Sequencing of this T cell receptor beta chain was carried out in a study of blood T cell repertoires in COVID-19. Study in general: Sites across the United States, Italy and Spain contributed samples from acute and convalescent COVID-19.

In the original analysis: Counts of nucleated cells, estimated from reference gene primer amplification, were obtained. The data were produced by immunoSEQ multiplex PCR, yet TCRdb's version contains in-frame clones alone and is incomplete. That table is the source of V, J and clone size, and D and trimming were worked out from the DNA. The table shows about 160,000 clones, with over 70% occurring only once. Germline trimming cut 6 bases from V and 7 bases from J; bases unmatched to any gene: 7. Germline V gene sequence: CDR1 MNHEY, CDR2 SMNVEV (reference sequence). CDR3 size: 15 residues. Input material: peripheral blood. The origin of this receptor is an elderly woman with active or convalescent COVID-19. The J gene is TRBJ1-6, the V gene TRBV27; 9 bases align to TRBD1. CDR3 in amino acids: CASRPWTGANSPLHF. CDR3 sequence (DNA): TGTGCCAGCAGACCCTGGACAGGGGCGAATTCACCCCTCCACTTT.